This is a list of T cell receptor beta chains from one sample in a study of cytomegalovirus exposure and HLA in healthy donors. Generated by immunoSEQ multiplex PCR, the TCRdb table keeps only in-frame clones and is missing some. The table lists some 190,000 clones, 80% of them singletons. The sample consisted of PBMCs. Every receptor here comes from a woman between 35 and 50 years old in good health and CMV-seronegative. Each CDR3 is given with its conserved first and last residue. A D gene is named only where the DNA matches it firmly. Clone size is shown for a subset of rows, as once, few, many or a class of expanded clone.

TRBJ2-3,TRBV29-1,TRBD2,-,CSGREVSDTQYF,TGCAGCGGCCGGGAGGTTTCAGATACGCAGTATTTT
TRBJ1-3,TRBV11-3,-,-,CASTMGGTGNTIYF,TGTGCCAGCACCATGGGGGGGACCGGAAACACCATATATTTT
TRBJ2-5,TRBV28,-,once,CASTLVGAETQYF,TGTGCCAGCACCCTGGTAGGGGCGGAGACCCAGTACTTC
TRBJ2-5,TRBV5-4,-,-,CASSQAVYQETQYF,TGTGCCAGCAGCCAGGCTGTATACCAAGAGACCCAGTACTTC
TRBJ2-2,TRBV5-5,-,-,CASSLFWGGIDGELFF,TGTGCCAGCAGCTTATTTTGGGGAGGTATCGACGGGGAGCTGTTTTTT
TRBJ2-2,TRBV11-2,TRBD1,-,CASSEWDRVTGELFF,TGTGCCAGCAGCGAATGGGACAGGGTCACCGGGGAGCTGTTTTTT
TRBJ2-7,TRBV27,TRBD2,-,CASSLSGEGRHEQYF,TGTGCCAGCAGTTTATCGGGGGAGGGTCGGCACGAGCAGTACTTC
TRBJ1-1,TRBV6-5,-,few,CASSSEVMNTEAFF,TGTGCCAGCAGTTCCGAGGTGATGAACACTGAAGCTTTCTTT
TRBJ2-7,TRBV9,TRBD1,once,CASSPRQGAYEQYF,TGTGCCAGCAGCCCACGACAGGGCGCCTACGAGCAGTACTTC
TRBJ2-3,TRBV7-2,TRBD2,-,CASSSGTSGSYTDTQYF,TGTGCCAGCAGCTCGGGGACTAGCGGGAGTTATACAGATACGCAGTATTTT
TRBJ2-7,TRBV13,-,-,CASSPDRRASYEQYF,TGTGCCAGTTCCCCGGACAGGAGGGCATCCTACGAGCAGTACTTC
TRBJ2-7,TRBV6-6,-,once,CASSSRQMAYEQYF,TGTGCCAGCAGTAGCCGTCAAATGGCCTACGAGCAGTACTTC
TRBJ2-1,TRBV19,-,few,CASSTQSGPYNEQFF,TGTGCCAGTAGTACCCAAAGCGGGCCTTACAATGAGCAGTTCTTC
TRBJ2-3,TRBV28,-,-,CASSFYRVGSDTQYF,TGTGCCAGCAGTTTCTACAGGGTAGGCTCAGATACGCAGTATTTT
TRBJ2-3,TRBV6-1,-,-,CASGEVDTQYF,TGTGCCAGCGGAGAGGTAGATACGCAGTATTTT
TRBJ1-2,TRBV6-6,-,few,CASSYPRNYGYTF,TGTGCCAGCAGTTACCCCAGGAACTATGGCTACACCTTC
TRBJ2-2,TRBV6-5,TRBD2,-,CASSYQGLGSRELFF,TGTGCCAGCAGTTACCAAGGACTAGGATCAAGGGAGCTGTTTTTT
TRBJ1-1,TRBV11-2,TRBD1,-,CASSFTGGGMNTEAFF,TGTGCCAGCAGCTTCACAGGGGGCGGAATGAACACTGAAGCTTTCTTT
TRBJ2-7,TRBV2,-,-,CASSAQIYEQYF,TGTGCCAGCAGTGCCCAGATCTACGAGCAGTACTTC
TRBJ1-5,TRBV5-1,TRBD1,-,CASSLGTGYNQPQHF,TGCGCCAGCAGCTTAGGGACAGGCTACAATCAGCCCCAGCATTTT
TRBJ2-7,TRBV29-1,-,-,CSLRGGDSYEQYF,TGCAGCTTGCGGGGCGGGGACTCCTACGAGCAGTACTTC
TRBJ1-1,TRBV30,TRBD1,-,CAYGVRQGAEAFF,TGTGCCTACGGAGTGAGACAGGGGGCTGAAGCTTTCTTT
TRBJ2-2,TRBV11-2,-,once,CASSLVPSADTGELFF,TGTGCCAGCAGCTTAGTTCCTAGCGCCGACACCGGGGAGCTGTTTTTT
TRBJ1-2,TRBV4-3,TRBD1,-,CASSQESTGVGYGYTF,TGCGCCAGCAGCCAGGAATCAACAGGGGTGGGATATGGCTACACCTTC
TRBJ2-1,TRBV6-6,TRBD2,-,CASSYLAGNNEQFF,TGTGCCAGCAGTTACCTAGCGGGGAATAATGAGCAGTTCTTC
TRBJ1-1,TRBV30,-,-,CACLNRVTEAFF,TGTGCCTGCCTGAACAGGGTCACTGAAGCTTTCTTT
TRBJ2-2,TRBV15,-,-,CATSREPGHRMGRAHTGELFF,TGTGCCACCAGCAGAGAGCCGGGACATCGTATGGGGAGGGCCCACACCGGGGAGCTGTTTTTT
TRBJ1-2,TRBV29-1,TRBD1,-,CSVGGQGHISYTF,TGCAGCGTTGGGGGACAGGGACACATTAGCTACACCTTC
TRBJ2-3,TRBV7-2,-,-,CASSYLARGTDTQYF,TGTGCCAGCAGCTACCTAGCGCGGGGCACAGATACGCAGTATTTT
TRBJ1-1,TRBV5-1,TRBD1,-,CASSPGTGAMNTEAFF,TGCGCCAGCAGCCCCGGGACAGGGGCTATGAACACTGAAGCTTTCTTT
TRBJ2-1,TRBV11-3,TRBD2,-,CASSLTREGHEQFF,TGTGCCAGCAGCCTAACTAGGGAGGGGCATGAGCAGTTCTTC
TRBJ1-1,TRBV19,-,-,CASSPSGLITEAFF,TGTGCCAGTAGTCCTTCGGGACTGATCACTGAAGCTTTCTTT
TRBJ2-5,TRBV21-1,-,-,CATVRSDKETQYF,TGTGCCACCGTGAGGAGCGATAAAGAGACCCAGTACTTC
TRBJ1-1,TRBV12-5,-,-,CASGLVRGGEAFF,TGTGCTAGTGGTTTGGTACGGGGTGGAGAAGCTTTCTTT
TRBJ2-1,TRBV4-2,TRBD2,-,CASSQEGLAADNEQFF,TGTGCCAGCAGCCAAGAAGGCCTAGCGGCCGACAATGAGCAGTTCTTC
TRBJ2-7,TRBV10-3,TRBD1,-,CAISEGQGAGEQYF,TGTGCCATCAGTGAAGGACAGGGGGCGGGCGAGCAGTACTTC
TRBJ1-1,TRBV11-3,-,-,CASSETQEAFF,TGTGCCAGCAGCGAAACACAGGAAGCTTTCTTT
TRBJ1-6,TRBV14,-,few,CASRNYGLNSPLHF,TGTGCCAGCAGAAACTACGGACTAAATTCACCCCTCCACTTT
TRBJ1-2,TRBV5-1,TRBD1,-,CASSPGQEVDGYTF,TGCGCCAGCAGCCCTGGACAGGAGGTTGATGGCTACACCTTC
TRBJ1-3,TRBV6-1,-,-,CASSEARGNTIYF,TGTGCCAGCAGTGAAGCGCGGGGAAACACCATATATTTT
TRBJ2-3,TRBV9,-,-,CASSISPDTQYF,TGTGCCAGCAGCATCAGTCCAGATACGCAGTATTTT
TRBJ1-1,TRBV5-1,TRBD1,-,CASSLQGAGDTEAFF,TGCGCCAGCAGCCTTCAGGGGGCTGGGGACACTGAAGCTTTCTTT
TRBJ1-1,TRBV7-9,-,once,CASSLEGGRTEAFF,TGTGCCAGCAGCTTGGAGGGGGGGAGAACTGAAGCTTTCTTT
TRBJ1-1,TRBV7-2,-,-,CASSSRGDSNTEAFF,TGTGCCAGCAGCTCACGCGGGGATTCGAACACTGAAGCTTTCTTT
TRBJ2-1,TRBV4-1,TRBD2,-,CASSQELIIAGVDNEQFF,TGCGCCAGCAGCCAAGAGTTAATTATAGCGGGAGTTGACAATGAGCAGTTCTTC
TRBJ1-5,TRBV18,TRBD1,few,CASSPATGDNQPQHF,TGTGCCAGCTCACCAGCCACAGGGGACAATCAGCCCCAGCATTTT
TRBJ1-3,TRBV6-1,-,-,CASSEAPVNTIYF,TGTGCCAGCAGTGAAGCTCCGGTCAACACCATATATTTT
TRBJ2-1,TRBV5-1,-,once,CASSRDNNEQFF,TGCGCCAGCAGCCGGGACAACAATGAGCAGTTCTTC
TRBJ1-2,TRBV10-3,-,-,CAISESNGYTF,TGTGCCATCAGTGAGTCTAATGGCTACACCTTC
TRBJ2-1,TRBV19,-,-,CASSSGHYNEQFF,TGTGCCAGTAGTTCCGGACACTACAATGAGCAGTTCTTC
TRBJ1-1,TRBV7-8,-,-,CASSLAARQNTEAFF,TGTGCCAGCAGCTTAGCGGCCAGACAGAACACTGAAGCTTTCTTT
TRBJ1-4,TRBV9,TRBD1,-,CASSVSAGQGIEKLFF,TGTGCCAGCAGCGTATCTGCAGGACAGGGAATTGAAAAACTGTTTTTT